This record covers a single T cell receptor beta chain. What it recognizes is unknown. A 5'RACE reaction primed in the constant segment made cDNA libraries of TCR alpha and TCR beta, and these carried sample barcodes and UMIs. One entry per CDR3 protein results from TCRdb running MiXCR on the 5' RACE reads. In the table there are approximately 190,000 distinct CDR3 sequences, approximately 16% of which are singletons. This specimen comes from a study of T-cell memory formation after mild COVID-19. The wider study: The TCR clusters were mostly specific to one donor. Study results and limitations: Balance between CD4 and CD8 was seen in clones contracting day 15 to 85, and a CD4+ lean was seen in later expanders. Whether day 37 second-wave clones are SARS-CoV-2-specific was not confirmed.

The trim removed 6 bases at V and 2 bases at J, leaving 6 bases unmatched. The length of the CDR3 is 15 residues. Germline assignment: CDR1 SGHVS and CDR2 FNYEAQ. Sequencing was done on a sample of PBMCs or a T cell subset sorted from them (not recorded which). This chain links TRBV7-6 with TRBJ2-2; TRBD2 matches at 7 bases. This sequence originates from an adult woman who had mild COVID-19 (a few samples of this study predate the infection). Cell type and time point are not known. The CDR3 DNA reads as TGTGCCAGCAGGCAAACTAGCGCCAACACCGGGGAGCTGTTTTTT. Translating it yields CASRQTSANTGELFF.